The 28 T cell receptor beta chains below all came from one sample that was sequenced in a study of blood T cell repertoires in COVID-19. Clones were sequenced by immunoSEQ multiplex PCR, and TCRdb holds only the in-frame ones, with some missing. The top ten clones hold under 40% of a sample with tens of thousands of clones, 70% to 85% of them seen once. The source material was peripheral blood. The receptors originated from a woman in her 70s with acute or convalescent COVID-19.

The chain is built from TRBV15 and TRBJ1-4, with unresolved D. The CDR3 length is 16 residues. CDR1 and CDR2 from the germline V gene are LNHNV and YYDKDF (reference sequence). V shed 4 bases and J shed 0 bases, with 12 bases lying between them. Here the CDR3 DNA reads TGTGCCACCAGCACTGGACTGCTGACAACTAATGAAAAACTGTTTTTT. Amino acids: CATSTGLLTTNEKLFF.

V gene TRBV18 combines with J gene TRBJ2-5; D is ambiguous. The CDR3 has 13 residues. Germline CDR1 is KGHSH and CDR2 is LQKENI. Trimming shortened V by 3 bases and J by 2 bases, and 7 bases separated the two germline ends. CDR3 nucleotide sequence: TGTGCCAGCTCACCTATCCTACAAGAGACCCAGTACTTC. This translates into CASSPILQETQYF.

The chain is built from TRBV9 and TRBJ2-2; TRBD1 matches 8 bases. V was pared by 2 bases and J by 4 bases, with 1 base of the junction left unmatched. CDR3 length: 14 amino acids. The germline CDR1 and CDR2 sequences are SGDLS and YYNGEE. CDR3 DNA sequence: TGTGCCAGCAGCGTTACAGGGGGCACCGGGGAGCTGTTTTTT. This translates into CASSVTGGTGELFF.

CDR3 sequence (DNA): TGTGCCAGTAAGGGGACTAGCGGGCCCCAAGAGACCCAGTACTTC. Encoded protein: CASKGTSGPQETQYF. The gene calls are TRBV19 and TRBJ2-5, with 12 bases identical to TRBD2. The CDR3 loop spans 15 amino acids. Germline CDR1 is LNHDA and CDR2 is SQIVND (reference sequence). The V and J ends lost 7 bases and 1 base, in that order; junction bases with no gene match: 4.

The chain recombines TRBV19 with TRBJ2-7; TRBD2 might be the D (6 bases). Germline-derived CDR1 and CDR2 are LNHDA and SQIVND (reference sequence). Between the trimmed V and J ends, which lost 5 bases and 6 bases, there was a span of 11 bases. The length of the CDR3 is 12 residues. The CDR3 is CASSQTRSEQYF. Here the CDR3 DNA reads TGTGCCAGTAGTCAGACTAGAAGCGAGCAGTACTTC. The variable domain in full, with the rest retrieved from reference TRBV19 and TRBJ2-7, is DGGITQSPKYLFRKEGQNVTLSCEQNLNHDAMYWYRQDPGQGLRLIYYSQIVNDFQKGDIAEGYSVSREKKESFPLTVTSAQKNPTAFYLCASSQTRSEQYFGPGTRLTVT.

The rearrangement uses TRBV27 and TRBJ2-7; D gene ambiguous. This CDR3 is built from 16 residues. Germline assignment: CDR1 MNHEY and CDR2 SMNVEV (reference sequence). The germline V and J ends were trimmed by 0 bases and 1 base, with 13 bases remaining between them. CDR3 DNA: TGTGCCAGCAGTTTATCAACGGCAGGCAATTCCTACGAGCAGTACTTC. This codes for CASSLSTAGNSYEQYF.

This clone appeared once. The V and J genes are TRBV7-8 and TRBJ1-5; a weak D match, TRBD1 (6 bases). The CDR3 consists of 15 residues. V was shortened by 5 bases and J by 9 bases, with 20 bases between the two germline ends. Germline V gives CDR1 SGHVS, CDR2 FQNEAQ. CDR3 sequence reads: CASSEIEQGLGPQHF. In DNA, the CDR3 is TGTGCCAGCAGCGAAATAGAACAGGGATTGGGGCCCCAGCATTTT.

The rearrangement joins TRBV5-1 to TRBJ2-1; TRBD2 matches 10 bases. V gave up 4 bases and J gave up 0 bases; unmatched junction bases: 7. The germline gives CDR1 SGHRS, CDR2 YFSETQ. The length of the CDR3 is 17 residues. CDR3 bases: TGCGCCAGCAGCCTGACTAGCGGGCCGAGCTCCTACAATGAGCAGTTCTTC. Its protein is CASSLTSGPSSYNEQFF.

The chain carries TRBV19 and TRBJ1-6; no definite D call. Germline V CDR1 and CDR2: LNHDA, SQIVND (reference sequence). This CDR3 has 16 residues. The germline V and J ends were trimmed by 5 bases and 10 bases, with 21 bases remaining between them. Here the CDR3 DNA reads TGTGCCAGTAGTGTCCGGGCCCTGCGGGGAGAATCACCCCTCCACTTT. Translated, it gives CASSVRALRGESPLHF.

The table lists this clone with a count of one. This rearrangement joins TRBV5-4 to TRBJ1-2; D may be TRBD1 (6 bases). Deletions cut 0 bases from V and 6 bases from J, with 21 bases between. Germline loops: CDR1 SGHNT, CDR2 YYREEE (reference sequence). The CDR3 consists of 17 residues. The DNA for the CDR3 is TGTGCCAGCAGCTTGGGAACAGGGCTATTCGTACATCATGGCTACACCTTC. This codes for CASSLGTGLFVHHGYTF.

In this sample, this clone turned up once. The rearrangement joins TRBV6-6 to TRBJ1-3; maybe TRBD1 (5 bases). Trimming left V 4 bases short and J 0 bases short, with 10 bases between. The CDR3 contains 15 residues. CDR1 and CDR2 (germline): MNHNY, SVGAGI (reference sequence). Here the CDR3 DNA reads TGTGCCAGCAGTTTCGACAGAAGCTCTGGAAACACCATATATTTT. As protein: CASSFDRSSGNTIYF.

The genes are TRBV18 and TRBJ2-5; 7 bases fit TRBD2. Germline CDR1 and CDR2: KGHSH and LQKENI. There are 14 residues in the CDR3. V dropped 5 bases and J dropped 1; count of bases not matched to a gene: 4. CDR3 coding DNA: TGTGCCAGCTCAACGGGACTACGCCAAGAGACCCAGTACTTC. It yields the protein CASSTGLRQETQYF.

The genes are TRBV21-1 and TRBJ2-1; the table's D gene call, TRBD2, was not cross checked with the DNA. TRBV21-1 is noted as a pseudogene. The CDR3 has 14 amino acids. The CDR3 region has the DNA TGTGCCAGCAGAAGACTAGCGGGGGTATTTGAGCAGTTCTTC. It encodes CASRRLAGVFEQFF.

The sample holds a few counts of this clone. The chain employs TRBV6-5 and TRBJ1-1; D ambiguous. CDR3 length: 13 residues. Per the germline V gene, CDR1 is MNHEY and CDR2 is SVGAGI. V was cut by 5 bases and J by 3 bases, with 10 bases left in between. CDR3 residues: CASSRTRDTEAFF. The DNA of the CDR3 is TGTGCCAGCAGTAGAACTCGTGACACTGAAGCTTTCTTT.

The chain carries TRBV6-2 or TRBV6-3 and TRBJ2-7, with a possible D match to TRBD2 (6 bases). Germline CDR1 reads MNHEY; CDR2 reads SVGEGT. This CDR3 has 15 amino acids. Trimming stripped 3 bases from V and 1 base from J, with 13 bases between. Written as DNA, the CDR3 is TGTGCCAGCAGTTATTTCGGGGGTTTATCCTACGAGCAGTACTTC. It encodes CASSYFGGLSYEQYF.

The table lists this clone with a count of one. This chain links TRBV7-2 with TRBJ1-1, with D possibly TRBD1 on 6 matching bases. This CDR3 spans 14 amino acids. V was shortened by 5 bases and J by 3 bases, with 13 bases between the two germline ends. The germline V gene has CDR1 SGHTA and CDR2 FQGNSA. DNA for the CDR3: TGTGCCAGCAGCATCAGGGGATATTACACTGAAGCTTTCTTT. Protein product: CASSIRGYYTEAFF.

The chain links TRBV6-6 to TRBJ2-1, with a possible D match to TRBD1 (5 bases). CDR1 is MNHNY and CDR2 is SVGAGI in the germline V gene (reference sequence). V was cut by 5 bases and J by 5 bases, with 10 bases left in between. The CDR3 loop spans 13 amino acids. CDR3 sequence (DNA): TGTGCCAGCAGTAGCGACAGTCACAATGAGCAGTTCTTC. Amino acid sequence: CASSSDSHNEQFF.

This chain uses TRBV30 with TRBJ1-3; D not certain. Germline values: CDR1 GTSNPN, CDR2 SVGIG (reference sequence). Trimming took 2 bases from V and 0 from J, leaving 11 bases between them. The CDR3 contains 15 residues. CDR3 nucleotides: TGTGCCTGGAGTAACGGGGTTAGCTCTGGAAACACCATATATTTT. Amino acids: CAWSNGVSSGNTIYF.

This chain connects TRBV9 to TRBJ1-2; TRBD1 might be the D (6 bases). CDR1 and CDR2 (germline): SGDLS, YYNGEE. The length of the CDR3 is 17 residues. Trimming took 5 bases from V and 0 from J, leaving 20 bases between them. The CDR3, as DNA: TGTGCCAGCAGTCGGGGGGCAGGAGAATTTTCTAACTATGGCTACACCTTC. Its translation: CASSRGAGEFSNYGYTF.

V is TRBV27 and J is TRBJ2-3; D remains ambiguous. This CDR3 spans 15 amino acids. The germline V and J ends were trimmed by 2 bases and 1 base, with 10 bases remaining between them. Germline CDR1 reads MNHEY; CDR2 reads SMNVEV (reference sequence). The CDR3: CASSLGPPGTDTQYF. CDR3 nucleotide sequence: TGTGCCAGCAGTTTAGGGCCCCCTGGCACAGATACGCAGTATTTT.

This clone came up a few times. The chain combines TRBV27 with TRBJ2-6; D is undetermined. The germline V gene has CDR1 MNHEY and CDR2 SMNVEV (reference sequence). V was cut by 4 bases and J by 0 bases, with 4 bases left in between. The CDR3 consists of 14 residues. The CDR3 sequence is CASSSTSGANVLTF. As DNA, the CDR3 is TGTGCCAGCAGTTCTACCTCTGGGGCCAACGTCCTGACTTTC.

The chain carries TRBV18 and TRBJ1-2; 8 nucleotides line up with TRBD1. CDR3 length equals 16 residues. Germline CDR1 and CDR2: KGHSH and LQKENI. The trim removed 9 bases at V and 8 bases at J, leaving 20 bases unmatched. In DNA form, the CDR3 reads TGTGCCAGTTTCATTAGTCCGTCGCAGGGGGCGAGGGGCTACACCTTC. Its protein product is CASFISPSQGARGYTF.

V and J are TRBV19 and TRBJ1-5; D might be TRBD1 (5 bases). The CDR3 extends over 15 amino acids. Germline lookup yields CDR1 LNHDA and CDR2 SQIVND (reference sequence). V lost 4 bases, J lost 4 bases, and 14 bases lay in between. CDR3 sequence: CASSRQFGENQPQHF. The CDR3 DNA sequence: TGTGCCAGTAGTAGACAGTTTGGTGAGAATCAGCCCCAGCATTTT.

V gene TRBV6-5 combines with J gene TRBJ2-2, with D tentatively TRBD1 (5 bases). Trimming shortened V by 8 bases and J by 5 bases, and 18 bases separated the two germline ends. Germline V CDR1 and CDR2: MNHEY, SVGAGI. This CDR3 region has 15 residues. DNA of the CDR3: TGTGCCAGCTCCCGGGCGCAGGGAAGGACCGGGGAGCTGTTTTTT. It codes for CASSRAQGRTGELFF.

Here the CDR3 reads CASSPGTGRWTGELFF. CDR3 in DNA: TGTGCCAGCAGCCCCGGGACAGGGAGGTGGACCGGGGAGCTGTTTTTT. V usage is TRBV11-3 and J usage is TRBJ2-2, with 9 bases fitting TRBD1. The germline V gene has CDR1 SGHNT and CDR2 YENEEA. V was pared by 5 bases and J by 5 bases, with 9 bases of the junction left unmatched. The CDR3 loop spans 16 amino acids.

There are a few counts of this clone. The chain links TRBV6-5 to TRBJ2-7; 7 bases are a match to TRBD1. This CDR3 has 13 residues. After removal of 8 bases from V and 6 bases from J, the junction contained 10 bases not matched to a gene. CDR1 and CDR2 (germline): MNHEY, SVGAGI. The DNA of the CDR3 is TGTGCCAGCTCCGGGACAGAAAGGCGCGAGCAGTACTTC. It codes for CASSGTERREQYF.

The chain recombines TRBV5-1 with TRBJ1-3, with D unclear. This CDR3 has 15 residues. Trimming stripped 5 bases from V and 0 bases from J, with 12 bases between. Germline lookup yields CDR1 SGHRS and CDR2 YFSETQ. The CDR3 DNA sequence: TGCGCCAGCAGTCCCGAGGCAGCCTCTGGAAACACCATATATTTT. Translation gives CASSPEAASGNTIYF.

V and J are TRBV5-1 and TRBJ1-1, with a tentative D call TRBD1 (6 bases). The V end was cut by 3 bases, the J end by 7 bases, with 10 bases between. The CDR3 length is 12 residues. Germline assignment: CDR1 SGHRS and CDR2 YFSETQ. For the CDR3, the DNA is TGCGCCAGCAGCTCCTGGACAGTTGAAGCTTTCTTT. Protein product: CASSSWTVEAFF.